This section outlines one TCR beta chain sequence together with its context. Its antigen is still unknown. The CDR3 is 15 amino acids. The germline V gene has CDR1 MNHEY and CDR2 SMNVEV (reference sequence). With V trimmed by 6 bases and J by 6 bases, 6 bases remained unmatched. This sample is part of a study of T cell responses to AZD1222 COVID-19 vaccine. Using immunoSEQ multiplex PCR, the repertoire was profiled, and TCRdb retains in-frame clones only, with some absent. The data hold 150,000 to 200,000 clones, with roughly 94% observed a single time. Study results and limitations: Only six people who got AZD1222 tested seropositive at baseline.

The rearrangement uses TRBV27 and TRBJ2-4, with 12 bases lining up with TRBD2. The source of this sequence is an adult who received the AZD1222 COVID-19 vaccine. The specimen was peripheral blood, collected 28 days after the second AZD1222 dose. CDR3 region: CASSHLAGGPNIQYF. The DNA of the CDR3 is TGTGCCAGCAGCCATCTAGCGGGAGGGCCAAACATTCAGTACTTC.